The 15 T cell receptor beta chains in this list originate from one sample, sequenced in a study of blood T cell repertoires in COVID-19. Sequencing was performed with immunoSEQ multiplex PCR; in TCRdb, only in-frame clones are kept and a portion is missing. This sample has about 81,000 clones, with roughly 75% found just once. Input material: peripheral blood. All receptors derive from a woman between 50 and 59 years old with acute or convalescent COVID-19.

The CDR3 DNA is TGTGCCAGCAGCACAAATAATTCACCCCTCCACTTT. Translating gives CASSTNNSPLHF. J is TRBJ1-6 and V is TRBV3-1 (or the pseudogene TRBV3-2); D uncertain. Germline V lookup: CDR1 LGHDT, CDR2 YNNKEL (reference sequence). The CDR3 spans 12 residues. Trimming shortened V by 5 bases and J by 5 bases, and 4 bases separated the two germline ends.

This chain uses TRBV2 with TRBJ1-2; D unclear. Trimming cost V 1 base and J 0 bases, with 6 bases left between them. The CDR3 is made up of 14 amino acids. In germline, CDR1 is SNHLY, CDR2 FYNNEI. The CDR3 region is CASSEDISNYGYTF. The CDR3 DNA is TGTGCCAGCAGTGAAGACATATCTAACTATGGCTACACCTTC.

The CDR3 nucleotides are TGTGCCAGCAGTTCCTCCCCTCGGAACACTGAAGCTTTCTTT. This translates into CASSSSPRNTEAFF. The chain links TRBV2 to TRBJ1-1; D ambiguous. The CDR3 sequence is 14 residues long. Germline V CDR1 and CDR2: SNHLY, FYNNEI. The ends were cut back, 5 bases at V and 1 base at J, with 11 bases in the middle.

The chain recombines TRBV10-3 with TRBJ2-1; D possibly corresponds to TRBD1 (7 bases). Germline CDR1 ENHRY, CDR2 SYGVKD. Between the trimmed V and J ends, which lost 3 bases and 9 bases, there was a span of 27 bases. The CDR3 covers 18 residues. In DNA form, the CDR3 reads TGTGCCATCAGTGAAAGAGGGGGCGGGGCGATTTTTGGTAGTGAGCAGTTCTTC. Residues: CAISERGGGAIFGSEQFF.

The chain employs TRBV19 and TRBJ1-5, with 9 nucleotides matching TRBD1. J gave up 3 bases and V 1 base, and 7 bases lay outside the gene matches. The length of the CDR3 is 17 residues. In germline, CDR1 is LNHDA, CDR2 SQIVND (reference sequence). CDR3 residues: CASSIGVDRGNNQPQHF. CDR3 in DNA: TGTGCCAGTAGTATAGGGGTTGACAGGGGGAACAATCAGCCCCAGCATTTT. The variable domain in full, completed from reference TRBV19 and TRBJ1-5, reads DGGITQSPKYLFRKEGQNVTLSCEQNLNHDAMYWYRQDPGQGLRLIYYSQIVNDFQKGDIAEGYSVSREKKESFPLTVTSAQKNPTAFYLCASSIGVDRGNNQPQHFGDGTRLSIL.

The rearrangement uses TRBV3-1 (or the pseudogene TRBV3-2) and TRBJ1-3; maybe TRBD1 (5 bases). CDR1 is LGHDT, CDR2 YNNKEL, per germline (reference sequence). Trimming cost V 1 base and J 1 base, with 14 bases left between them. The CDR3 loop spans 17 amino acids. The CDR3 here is CASSQGAGTISGNTIYF. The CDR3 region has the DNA TGTGCCAGCAGCCAAGGGGCAGGGACTATTTCTGGAAACACCATATATTTT.

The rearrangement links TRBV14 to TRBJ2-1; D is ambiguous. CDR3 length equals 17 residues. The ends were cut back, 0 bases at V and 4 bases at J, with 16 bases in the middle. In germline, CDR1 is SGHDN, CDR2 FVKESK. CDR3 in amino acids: CASSQDNKQVAYNEQFF. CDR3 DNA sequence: TGTGCCAGCAGCCAAGATAACAAGCAGGTTGCATACAATGAGCAGTTCTTC.

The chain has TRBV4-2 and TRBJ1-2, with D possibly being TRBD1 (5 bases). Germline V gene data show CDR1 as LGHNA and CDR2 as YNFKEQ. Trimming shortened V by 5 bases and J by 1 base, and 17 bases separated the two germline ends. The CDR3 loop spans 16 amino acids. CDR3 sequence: CASSGWEGSGNYGYTF. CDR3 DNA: TGTGCCAGCAGCGGCTGGGAGGGGAGTGGTAACTATGGCTACACCTTC.

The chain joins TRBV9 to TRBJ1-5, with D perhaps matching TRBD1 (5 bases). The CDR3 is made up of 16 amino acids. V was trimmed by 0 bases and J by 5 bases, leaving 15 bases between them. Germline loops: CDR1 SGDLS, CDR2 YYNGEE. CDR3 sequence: CASSVERGREDQPQHF. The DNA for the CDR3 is TGTGCCAGCAGCGTAGAACGGGGCAGGGAGGATCAGCCCCAGCATTTT.

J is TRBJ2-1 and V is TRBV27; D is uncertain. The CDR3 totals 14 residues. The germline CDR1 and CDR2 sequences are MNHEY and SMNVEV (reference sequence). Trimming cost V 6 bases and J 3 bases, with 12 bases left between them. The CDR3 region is CASSPGGDYNEQFF. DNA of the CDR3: TGTGCCAGCAGCCCTGGTGGAGACTACAATGAGCAGTTCTTC.

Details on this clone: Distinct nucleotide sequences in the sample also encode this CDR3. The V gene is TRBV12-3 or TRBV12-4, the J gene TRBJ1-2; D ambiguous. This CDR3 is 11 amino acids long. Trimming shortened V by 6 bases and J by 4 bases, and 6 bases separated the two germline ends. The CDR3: CASSAGYGYTF. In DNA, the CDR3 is TGTGCCAGCAGCGCCGGCTATGGCTACACCTTC.

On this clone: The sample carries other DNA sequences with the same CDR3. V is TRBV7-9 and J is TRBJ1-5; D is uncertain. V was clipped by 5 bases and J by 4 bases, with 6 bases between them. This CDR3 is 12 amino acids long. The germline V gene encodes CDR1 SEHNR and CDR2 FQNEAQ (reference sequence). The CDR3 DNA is TGTGCCAGCAGCCAGGATAATCAGCCCCAGCATTTT. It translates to CASSQDNQPQHF.

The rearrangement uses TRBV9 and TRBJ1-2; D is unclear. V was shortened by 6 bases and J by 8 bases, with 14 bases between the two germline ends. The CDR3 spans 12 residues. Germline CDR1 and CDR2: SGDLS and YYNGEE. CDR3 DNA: TGTGCCAGCACCCGGGGAAGCGAAGGCTACACCTTC. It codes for CASTRGSEGYTF. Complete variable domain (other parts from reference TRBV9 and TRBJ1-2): DSGVTQTPKHLITATGQRVTLRCSPRSGDLSVYWYQQSLDQGLQFLIQYYNGEERAKGNILERFSAQQFPDLHSELNLSSLELGDSALYFCASTRGSEGYTFGSGTRLTVV.

The CDR3 loop reads CASSTGQSGREQYF. The CDR3 nucleotides are TGTGCCAGCAGCACGGGACAGAGCGGACGCGAGCAGTACTTC. The J gene is TRBJ2-7, the V gene TRBV9, with TRBD1 matching 7 bases. The CDR3 loop spans 14 amino acids. V trimming: 4 bases; J trimming: 6 bases; junction bases outside the gene matches: 10. Germline CDR1 and CDR2: SGDLS and YYNGEE.

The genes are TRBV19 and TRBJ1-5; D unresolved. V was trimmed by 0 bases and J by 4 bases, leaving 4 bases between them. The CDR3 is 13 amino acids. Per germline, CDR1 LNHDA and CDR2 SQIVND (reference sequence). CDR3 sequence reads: CASSIDLNQPQHF. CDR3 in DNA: TGTGCCAGTAGTATAGATCTTAATCAGCCCCAGCATTTT.